This entry lists 2 T cell receptor beta chains sequenced from one sample in a study of T cells expressing NK-cell markers. For each CDR3 protein, TCRdb gives one entry from its re-call of the 5' RACE reads, without DNA. The table lists almost 450,000 distinct CDR3 sequences. Material for sequencing was blood T cells: a sorted CD56 or NKG2C T cell subset, CD4+ or CD8+ T cells, or bulk PBMC T cells (not recorded which). All receptors come from a woman between 18 and 75 years old in good health.

The V and J genes are TRBV10-2 and TRBJ2-3; TCRdb gives TRBD2 as the D gene, but with no DNA this cannot be confirmed. Germline CDR1 is WSHSY and CDR2 is SAAADI. The CDR3 sequence is 15 residues long. The CDR3 loop reads CASSESSRRPDTQYF.

The chain has TRBV7-2 and TRBJ2-2; the TCRdb call, TRBD2, lacks DNA for checking. The CDR3 length is 17 residues. Germline lookup yields CDR1 SGHTA and CDR2 FQGNSA. CDR3 sequence reads: CASSLMASGTNTGELFF.